This T cell receptor (beta chain) appears in the sequencing data of a study of OX40 agonist ivuxolimab in advanced cancers. Study overall: Ivuxolimab is an agonistic anti-OX40 (CD134) antibody, and patients were treated with it.

Broader study findings: Low normalized T-cell clonal expansion was additionally recorded for some nonresponders. Clonal expansion from baseline to week 6 occurred in both CD4+ and CD8+ T cells.

Germline CDR1 SEHNR, CDR2 FQNEAQ (reference sequence). Trimming took 3 bases from V and 3 from J, leaving 18 bases between them. The CDR3 is 16 amino acids. In regard to this clone: Its cognate antigen is unknown.

Sequencing was performed with immunoSEQ multiplex PCR; in TCRdb, only in-frame clones are kept and a portion is missing. The sample contains roughly 26,000 clones, around nine tenths of which appear only once. The genes are TRBV7-9 and TRBJ2-7; possibly TRBD1 or TRBD2 for D (5 bases each). Material: CD4+ or CD8+ T cells sorted from blood, obtained in a trial of the OX40 agonist ivuxolimab. The receptor's source is an adult with an advanced solid tumor such as melanoma, head and neck, liver or kidney cancer. CDR3 sequence reads: CASSFHPGTGFYEQYF. In DNA form, the CDR3 reads TGTGCCAGCAGCTTTCATCCCGGGACGGGCTTCTACGAGCAGTACTTC.